Listed below are T cell receptor beta chains from one sample, sequenced in a study of blood T cell repertoires in COVID-19. TCRdb's copy holds only in-frame clones and misses some; the assay was immunoSEQ multiplex PCR. The table records roughly 170,000 clones, 65% to 85% of them present only once. Input material: PBMCs or T cells enriched from blood (not recorded which). These receptors were taken from a woman in her thirties or forties with acute COVID-19. CDR3s include the opening cysteine and the closing phenylalanine or tryptophan. A D gene is named only where the DNA matches it firmly. For some rows the clone size is stated as once, few or many, or as a class when expanded; others skip it.

abundance: NA; j_gene: TRBJ1-1; d_gene: NA; v_gene: TRBV6-5; CDR3nt: TGTGCCAGCAGAGTAGGAGGGGAAAACACTGAAGCTTTCTTT; CDR3aa: CASRVGGENTEAFF
abundance: NA; j_gene: TRBJ2-2; d_gene: NA; v_gene: TRBV13; CDR3nt: TGTGCCAGCAGCTTAGGGCGGGAAGATAACACCGGGGAGCTGTTTTTT; CDR3aa: CASSLGREDNTGELFF
abundance: once; j_gene: TRBJ2-7; d_gene: NA; v_gene: TRBV7-2; CDR3nt: TGTGCCAGCAGCACCAGGAACGAGCAGTACTTC; CDR3aa: CASSTRNEQYF
abundance: once; j_gene: TRBJ2-1; d_gene: TRBD1; v_gene: TRBV2; CDR3nt: TGTGCCAGCAGGACGGGACAGGGGAGCTACAATGAGCAGTTCTTC; CDR3aa: CASRTGQGSYNEQFF
abundance: NA; j_gene: TRBJ2-1; d_gene: TRBD2; v_gene: TRBV6-4; CDR3nt: TGTGCCAGCAGTAACCGGGAGGGGGATAGTAATGAGCAGTTCTTC; CDR3aa: CASSNREGDSNEQFF
abundance: NA; j_gene: TRBJ2-1; d_gene: TRBD2; v_gene: TRBV5-1; CDR3nt: TGCGCCAGCAGCTTGGGACTAGCGGCGGGCAGCGCCTACAATGAGCAGTTCTTC; CDR3aa: CASSLGLAAGSAYNEQFF
abundance: NA; j_gene: TRBJ2-7; d_gene: TRBD2; v_gene: TRBV4-1; CDR3nt: TGCGCCAGCAGCCCCCGGGGACTAGCGGGAGAGGGCTACGAGCAGTACTTC; CDR3aa: CASSPRGLAGEGYEQYF
abundance: NA; j_gene: TRBJ1-5; d_gene: TRBD1; v_gene: TRBV6-5; CDR3nt: TGTGCCAGCAGGGCGACAGGGCGCTACAATCAGCCCCAGCATTTT; CDR3aa: CASRATGRYNQPQHF
abundance: NA; j_gene: TRBJ2-7; d_gene: NA; v_gene: TRBV5-1; CDR3nt: TGCGCCAGCAGCTTGACGGCTAGCGCCACCTACGAGCAGTACTTC; CDR3aa: CASSLTASATYEQYF
abundance: few; j_gene: TRBJ1-2; d_gene: TRBD1; v_gene: TRBV12-5; CDR3nt: TGTGCTAGTGCCTTCACAGGGGGCGCGGGGTATGGCTACACCTTC; CDR3aa: CASAFTGGAGYGYTF
abundance: NA; j_gene: TRBJ2-2; d_gene: TRBD2; v_gene: TRBV6-4; CDR3nt: TGTGCCAGCAGTAGCGGGAGGGACACCGGGGAGCTGTTTTTT; CDR3aa: CASSSGRDTGELFF
abundance: NA; j_gene: TRBJ1-3; d_gene: NA; v_gene: TRBV3-1/TRBV3-2; CDR3nt: TGTGCCAGCAGCCTAGACAGTACTGGAAACACCATATATTTT; CDR3aa: CASSLDSTGNTIYF
abundance: NA; j_gene: TRBJ2-1; d_gene: TRBD2; v_gene: TRBV7-2; CDR3nt: TGTGCCAGCAGCTTAGGTAGCGGGGTATCCAATGAGCAGTTCTTC; CDR3aa: CASSLGSGVSNEQFF
abundance: NA; j_gene: TRBJ2-5; d_gene: TRBD2; v_gene: TRBV6-5; CDR3nt: TGTGCCAGCAGTTGGGGGGGAACACTCTCCCAAGAGACCCAGTACTTC; CDR3aa: CASSWGGTLSQETQYF
abundance: NA; j_gene: TRBJ1-5; d_gene: NA; v_gene: TRBV18; CDR3nt: TGTGCCAGCTCTCAGCAGGTATTCGGCAATCAGCCCCAGCATTTT; CDR3aa: CASSQQVFGNQPQHF
abundance: NA; j_gene: TRBJ1-1; d_gene: NA; v_gene: TRBV2; CDR3nt: TGTGCCAGCAGTGAATCAAAGGGGTGGACTGAAGCTTTCTTT; CDR3aa: CASSESKGWTEAFF
abundance: NA; j_gene: TRBJ2-5; d_gene: TRBD2; v_gene: TRBV11-3; CDR3nt: TGTGCCAGCAGTCTAGCGGGAGGGCCAGGAGAGACCCAGTACTTC; CDR3aa: CASSLAGGPGETQYF
abundance: NA; j_gene: TRBJ2-1; d_gene: TRBD2; v_gene: TRBV18; CDR3nt: TGTGCCAGCTCACAGAGGCTAGCGGGTTCCCTCTCCTACAATGAGCAGTTCTTC; CDR3aa: CASSQRLAGSLSYNEQFF
abundance: NA; j_gene: TRBJ2-2; d_gene: NA; v_gene: TRBV7-3; CDR3nt: TGTGCCAGCAGCACAGGGTTTAACACCGGGGAGCTGTTTTTT; CDR3aa: CASSTGFNTGELFF
abundance: NA; j_gene: TRBJ1-1; d_gene: NA; v_gene: TRBV4-2; CDR3nt: TGTGCCAGCAGCCAAGAGAGGTCCCGGCGGATGAACACTGAAGCTTTCTTT; CDR3aa: CASSQERSRRMNTEAFF
abundance: NA; j_gene: TRBJ1-1; d_gene: NA; v_gene: TRBV6-5; CDR3nt: TGTGCCAGCACCGAAACAGTGAACACTGAAGCTTTCTTT; CDR3aa: CASTETVNTEAFF
abundance: NA; j_gene: TRBJ1-1; d_gene: NA; v_gene: TRBV6-6; CDR3nt: TGTGCCAGCAGTCGAACAAGCACTGAAGCTTTCTTT; CDR3aa: CASSRTSTEAFF
abundance: NA; j_gene: TRBJ2-1; d_gene: TRBD2; v_gene: TRBV11-3; CDR3nt: TGTGCCAGCAGCTTGGCCCTAGTAGCGGGCCACAATGAGCAGTTCTTC; CDR3aa: CASSLALVAGHNEQFF
abundance: NA; j_gene: TRBJ1-2; d_gene: NA; v_gene: TRBV11-2; CDR3nt: TGTGCCAGCAGCGTCTGGATAGCAGGGAGGGAATATGGCTACACCTTC; CDR3aa: CASSVWIAGREYGYTF
abundance: few; j_gene: TRBJ2-2; d_gene: NA; v_gene: TRBV7-9; CDR3nt: TGTGCCAGCAGCCGCGACACCGGGGAGCTGTTTTTT; CDR3aa: CASSRDTGELFF
abundance: NA; j_gene: TRBJ2-1; d_gene: TRBD2; v_gene: TRBV9; CDR3nt: TGTGCCAGCAGCTCCCTAGCGGGAGGGCGCTTCAATGAGCAGTTCTTC; CDR3aa: CASSSLAGGRFNEQFF
abundance: once; j_gene: TRBJ2-7; d_gene: NA; v_gene: TRBV4-1; CDR3nt: TGCGCCAGCAGCCAAGTCGGGTACGAGCAGTACTTC; CDR3aa: CASSQVGYEQYF
abundance: NA; j_gene: TRBJ1-4; d_gene: NA; v_gene: TRBV5-8; CDR3nt: TGTGCCAGCAGCCCCTACAGGGTAGTAGCTAATGAAAAACTGTTTTTT; CDR3aa: CASSPYRVVANEKLFF
abundance: NA; j_gene: TRBJ1-2; d_gene: NA; v_gene: TRBV6-1; CDR3nt: TGTGCCAGCAGTGCACTGAAGCTAGTCGCTAACTATGGCTACACCTTC; CDR3aa: CASSALKLVANYGYTF
abundance: NA; j_gene: TRBJ1-2; d_gene: NA; v_gene: TRBV27; CDR3nt: TGTGCCAGCAGTTTTCTGGGGGGATTGAGTGGCTACACCTTC; CDR3aa: CASSFLGGLSGYTF
abundance: NA; j_gene: TRBJ2-7; d_gene: NA; v_gene: TRBV20-1; CDR3nt: TGCAGTGCCCGGGAGATCTACGAGCAGTACTTC; CDR3aa: CSAREIYEQYF
abundance: NA; j_gene: TRBJ2-3; d_gene: TRBD1; v_gene: TRBV25-1; CDR3nt: TGTGCCAGCAGTCCCGGGACAGCCTACCCGGATACGCAGTATTTT; CDR3aa: CASSPGTAYPDTQYF
abundance: NA; j_gene: TRBJ1-1; d_gene: NA; v_gene: TRBV5-4; CDR3nt: TGTGCCAGCAGCTCCAGGGACACTGAAGCTTTCTTT; CDR3aa: CASSSRDTEAFF
abundance: NA; j_gene: TRBJ2-1; d_gene: TRBD2; v_gene: TRBV24-1; CDR3nt: TGTGCCACCAGTGACCGTAGCGGGGGCAATGAGCAGTTCTTC; CDR3aa: CATSDRSGGNEQFF
abundance: NA; j_gene: TRBJ1-6; d_gene: TRBD1; v_gene: TRBV5-8; CDR3nt: TGTGCCACCCTAACCGGGACAGGGTGGTCGCGGAATTCACCCCTCCACTTT; CDR3aa: CATLTGTGWSRNSPLHF
abundance: NA; j_gene: TRBJ2-5; d_gene: NA; v_gene: TRBV2; CDR3nt: TGTGCCAGCAGTCGGGACACCTCAATAGAAGAGACCCAGTACTTC; CDR3aa: CASSRDTSIEETQYF
abundance: NA; j_gene: TRBJ2-7; d_gene: NA; v_gene: TRBV11-2; CDR3nt: TGTGCCAGCAGCTTTACAACAGGGACCTCCTACGAGCAGTACTTC; CDR3aa: CASSFTTGTSYEQYF
abundance: NA; j_gene: TRBJ2-1; d_gene: TRBD2; v_gene: TRBV3-1/TRBV3-2; CDR3nt: TGTGCCAGCAGCCGAAGGACTAGCGGGACTCTCGCTGAGCAGTTCTTC; CDR3aa: CASSRRTSGTLAEQFF
abundance: few; j_gene: TRBJ2-3; d_gene: NA; v_gene: TRBV18; CDR3nt: TGTGCCAGCTCACCACAGGGGGAGATTTCCACAGATACGCAGTATTTT; CDR3aa: CASSPQGEISTDTQYF
abundance: NA; j_gene: TRBJ1-5; d_gene: NA; v_gene: TRBV7-8; CDR3nt: TGTGCCAGCAGCTTAGAGCGGGGGCTAGACAATCAGCCCCAGCATTTT; CDR3aa: CASSLERGLDNQPQHF
abundance: NA; j_gene: TRBJ1-2; d_gene: TRBD1; v_gene: TRBV6-5; CDR3nt: TGTGCCACCGCGGACAGGTTAAACTATGGCTACACCTTC; CDR3aa: CATADRLNYGYTF
abundance: few; j_gene: TRBJ2-2; d_gene: NA; v_gene: TRBV4-2; CDR3nt: TGTGCCAGCAGCACTCCACCGGGACTTGATGACGGGGAGCTGTTTTTT; CDR3aa: CASSTPPGLDDGELFF
abundance: NA; j_gene: TRBJ1-2; d_gene: NA; v_gene: TRBV12-5; CDR3nt: TGTGCTAGTGGTTTGGTAAGGCTTTCACAGGGCGGCTACACCTTC; CDR3aa: CASGLVRLSQGGYTF
abundance: NA; j_gene: TRBJ1-5; d_gene: TRBD1; v_gene: TRBV7-6; CDR3nt: TGTGCCAGCAGCTTAGAGGGGGCGAGCAATCAGCCCCAGCATTTT; CDR3aa: CASSLEGASNQPQHF
abundance: NA; j_gene: TRBJ1-2; d_gene: NA; v_gene: TRBV3-1/TRBV3-2; CDR3nt: TGTGCCAGCAGCCGGGACTACTTTGACTACACCTTC; CDR3aa: CASSRDYFDYTF
abundance: NA; j_gene: TRBJ1-1; d_gene: NA; v_gene: TRBV30; CDR3nt: TGTGCCGGTGGGGGGGGGAACACTGAAGCTTTCTTT; CDR3aa: CAGGGGNTEAFF
abundance: NA; j_gene: TRBJ2-7; d_gene: TRBD1; v_gene: TRBV4-2; CDR3nt: TGTGCCAGCAGCCAAGACCGGGACAGGGCTTACGAGCAGTACTTC; CDR3aa: CASSQDRDRAYEQYF
abundance: NA; j_gene: TRBJ1-1; d_gene: NA; v_gene: TRBV11-3; CDR3nt: TGTGCCAGCAGCTTAGGGCCGTCGACTGAAGCTTTCTTT; CDR3aa: CASSLGPSTEAFF
abundance: NA; j_gene: TRBJ2-2; d_gene: TRBD2; v_gene: TRBV7-7; CDR3nt: TGTGCTAGCAGCCGGGGGGCCGGGGAGCTGTTTTTT; CDR3aa: CASSRGAGELFF
abundance: NA; j_gene: TRBJ2-1; d_gene: NA; v_gene: TRBV27; CDR3nt: TGTGCCAGCAGTTACGGCGGGACGGCTGGCTACAATGAGCAGTTCTTC; CDR3aa: CASSYGGTAGYNEQFF
abundance: NA; j_gene: TRBJ1-3; d_gene: NA; v_gene: TRBV27; CDR3nt: TGTGCCAGCAGTTTTAGAGTAGGAAACACCATATATTTT; CDR3aa: CASSFRVGNTIYF
abundance: NA; j_gene: TRBJ2-7; d_gene: NA; v_gene: TRBV27; CDR3nt: TGTGCCAGCAGTTTACAGGGGTCCTACGAGCAGTACTTC; CDR3aa: CASSLQGSYEQYF
abundance: NA; j_gene: TRBJ1-3; d_gene: NA; v_gene: TRBV9; CDR3nt: TGTGCCAGCAGCGTAGCTACGGGAGGAGGAAACACCATATATTTT; CDR3aa: CASSVATGGGNTIYF
abundance: NA; j_gene: TRBJ1-1; d_gene: NA; v_gene: TRBV18; CDR3nt: TGTGCCAGCTCACTCCCACAGGGGAACACTGAAGCTTTCTTT; CDR3aa: CASSLPQGNTEAFF
abundance: NA; j_gene: TRBJ2-3; d_gene: NA; v_gene: TRBV15; CDR3nt: TGTGCCACCTCAGCCGTGGTGGAGGGGCCCCTAGGCACAGATACGCAGTATTTT; CDR3aa: CATSAVVEGPLGTDTQYF
abundance: NA; j_gene: TRBJ2-3; d_gene: TRBD2; v_gene: TRBV10-3; CDR3nt: TGTGCCATCAGGAAGGGACTAGCGGGAGGGCGATCTAGCACAGATACGCAGTATTTT; CDR3aa: CAIRKGLAGGRSSTDTQYF